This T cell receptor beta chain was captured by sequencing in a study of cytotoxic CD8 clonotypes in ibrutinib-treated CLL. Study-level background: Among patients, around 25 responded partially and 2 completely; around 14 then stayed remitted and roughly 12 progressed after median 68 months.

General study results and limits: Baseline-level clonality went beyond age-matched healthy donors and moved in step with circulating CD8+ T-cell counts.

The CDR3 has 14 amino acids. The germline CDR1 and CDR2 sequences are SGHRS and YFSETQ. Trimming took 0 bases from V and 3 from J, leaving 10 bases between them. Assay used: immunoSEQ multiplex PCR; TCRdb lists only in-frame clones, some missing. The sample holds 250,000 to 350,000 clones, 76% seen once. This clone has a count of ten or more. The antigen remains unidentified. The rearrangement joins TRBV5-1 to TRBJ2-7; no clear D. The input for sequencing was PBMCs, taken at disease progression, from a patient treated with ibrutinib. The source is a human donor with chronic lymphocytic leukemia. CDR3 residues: CASSLGDAVYEQYF. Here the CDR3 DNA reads TGCGCCAGCAGCTTGGGGGATGCCGTCTACGAGCAGTACTTC.